The clone carrying this TCR beta chain was detected many times. Its antigen is still unknown. These data belong to a study of immune heterogeneity within non-small cell lung tumors. Using 32 V and 13 J primers, multiplex PCR amplified TCR beta CDR3. TCRdb reprocessed the multiplex PCR reads with MiXCR, giving one entry per CDR3 protein. The sample has 13,000 or so distinct CDR3 sequences; under 30% are singletons. Points from the study as a whole: High-frequency T-cell receptor beta clonotypes differed largely between individual patients. Local T-cell repertoire clonality was correlated with local tumor mutational burden, and the correlation was positive. It was moderate in strength but statistically significant (R approximately 0.3). Each patient's tumor sites shared recurring identical dominant CDR3 beta clonotypes, and individual sites also carried their own high-frequency clones.

For each sample, template was approximately 640 ng of bulk tumor genomic DNA. During surgery, several far-apart biopsies were obtained from every primary tumor. Surgery that was curative in intent was performed on patients with untreated, newly diagnosed non-small cell lung cancer. The donors had newly diagnosed non-small cell lung cancer and underwent surgery intended to cure it. Germline CDR1 reads LNHNV; CDR2 reads YYDKDF (reference sequence). Losses at the gene ends were 5 bases for V and 2 bases for J; bases not matched to a gene: 5. CDR3 length: 17 residues. The sample comprised lung tumor tissue. This chain links TRBV15 with TRBJ2-6; TRBD1 agrees at 11 bases. This clonotype originated in a man aged 45-60 years with non-small cell lung cancer. The CDR3 coding sequence is TGTGCCACCAGCTTAGGACAGGGGGCGCCTGGGGCCAACGTCCTGACTTTC. This codes for CATSLGQGAPGANVLTF.